Each of the 25 T cell receptor beta chains below was sequenced from the same sample in a study of sequential checkpoint blockade in melanoma. TCRdb's copy holds only in-frame clones and misses some; the assay was immunoSEQ multiplex PCR. The table has under 25,000 clones, around 73% seen once. The treatment is: randomized to nivolumab then ipilimumab (arm A) or the reverse (arm B). This specimen was CD8+ T cells sorted from blood (inferred from file names), taken from a patient given nivolumab and ipilimumab in sequence. Receptors were obtained from a human donor with melanoma.

The chain carries TRBV30 and TRBJ2-1; 12 nucleotides line up with TRBD1. In germline, CDR1 is GTSNPN, CDR2 SVGIG (reference sequence). J was trimmed by 4 bases and V by 2 bases; bases with no gene match: 6. This CDR3 has 16 residues. CDR3 amino acids: CAWSRDRGREYNEQFF. Here the CDR3 DNA reads TGTGCCTGGAGTCGGGACAGGGGGCGGGAGTACAATGAGCAGTTCTTC.

The J gene is TRBJ2-7, the V gene TRBV7-2, with TRBD2 as a possible D gene (6 bases). Trimming removed 5 bases at V and 2 bases at J, with 13 bases between. The germline V gene encodes CDR1 SGHTA and CDR2 FQGNSA. This CDR3 contains 14 residues. The CDR3 is CASSPLRRAYEQYF. The CDR3 bases are TGTGCCAGCAGCCCTCTGAGGAGGGCCTACGAGCAGTACTTC.

The chain employs TRBV2 and TRBJ2-5; 8 nucleotides align to TRBD1. The DNA matches TRBJ2-7 better at its end, which makes the J call doubtful. Germline assignment: CDR1 SNHLY and CDR2 FYNNEI. The CDR3 consists of 14 residues. The CDR3 protein is CASRAGGRGYEQYF. CDR3 nucleotide sequence: TGTGCCAGCAGGGCAGGGGGCCGCGGTTACGAGCAGTACTTC.

J is TRBJ1-1 and V is TRBV19; 9 bases align to TRBD1. Germline values: CDR1 LNHDA, CDR2 SQIVND (reference sequence). The CDR3 sequence is 15 residues long. V lost 5 bases to trimming and J lost 1 base; unmatched junction nucleotides: 5. The chain's CDR3 is CASSLDRGSNTEAFF. CDR3 nucleotide sequence: TGTGCCAGTAGTTTGGACAGGGGCTCGAACACTGAAGCTTTCTTT. Looking up the rest from reference TRBV19 and TRBJ1-1 gives the full variable domain: DGGITQSPKYLFRKEGQNVTLSCEQNLNHDAMYWYRQDPGQGLRLIYYSQIVNDFQKGDIAEGYSVSREKKESFPLTVTSAQKNPTAFYLCASSLDRGSNTEAFFGQGTRLTVV.

This clone was picked up a small number of times. With a far larger clone one base away, a read error is the likely cause. Distinct nucleotide sequences in the sample also encode this CDR3. The chain uses TRBV10-2 and TRBJ2-1; D perhaps matches TRBD2 (5 bases). The CDR3 is 14 residues long. V lost 0 bases and J 6 bases, leaving 9 bases between the germline ends. The V gene's germline CDR1 is WSHSY and CDR2 SAAADI. CDR3 amino acids: CASSESTGVNEQFF. Here the CDR3 DNA reads TGCGCCAGCAGTGAGTCGACCGGGGTCAATGAGCAGTTCTTC.

This sequence joins TRBV19 and TRBJ1-5; the D gene is possibly TRBD1 (6 bases). The V end was cut by 6 bases, the J end by 0 bases, with 9 bases between. Germline lookup yields CDR1 LNHDA and CDR2 SQIVND (reference sequence). The CDR3 totals 14 residues. The DNA for the CDR3 is TGTGCCAGTAGGACAGGTTATAGCAATCAGCCCCAGCATTTT. Translated: CASRTGYSNQPQHF.

This clone was seen a few times. This CDR3 is CASSYYLANTEAFF. The DNA of the CDR3 is TGCGCCAGCAGCTATTATTTGGCGAACACTGAAGCTTTCTTT. The chain uses TRBV5-1 and TRBJ1-1; D unclear. This CDR3 is 14 amino acids long. The V and J ends lost 3 bases and 1 base respectively, with 10 bases between them. Looked up from germline, CDR1 is SGHRS and CDR2 is YFSETQ.

The rearrangement uses TRBV11-2 and TRBJ2-1; possible D gene TRBD1, 5 bases. Germline values: CDR1 SGHAT, CDR2 FQNNGV. This CDR3 is 14 amino acids long. Trimming removed 0 bases at V and 8 bases at J, with 11 bases between. CDR3: CASSLEQTAHEQFF. In nucleotides, the CDR3 is TGTGCCAGCAGCTTAGAGCAGACAGCACATGAGCAGTTCTTC.

V and J are TRBV7-6 and TRBJ2-7; D perhaps matches TRBD2 (6 bases). In germline, CDR1 is SGHVS, CDR2 FNYEAQ. This CDR3 has 14 amino acids. Trimming shortened V by 5 bases and J by 3 bases, and 14 bases separated the two germline ends. The CDR3 here is CASSPGGRYYEQYF. CDR3 DNA sequence: TGTGCCAGCAGCCCCGGGGGACGCTACTACGAGCAGTACTTC.

V and J are TRBV7-8 and TRBJ2-7; 14 bases are shared with TRBD2. V dropped 3 bases and J dropped 5; count of bases not matched to a gene: 9. Germline loops: CDR1 SGHVS, CDR2 FQNEAQ. This CDR3 has 17 residues. CDR3 in amino acids: CASSFPGTSGSQNEQYF. The CDR3 DNA sequence: TGTGCCAGCAGCTTTCCCGGGACTAGCGGGAGTCAGAACGAGCAGTACTTC.

The chain employs TRBV19 and TRBJ2-1; unclear D gene. Germline CDR1 is LNHDA and CDR2 is SQIVND (reference sequence). V dropped 5 bases and J dropped 0 bases, with 17 bases sitting between them. The CDR3 length is 17 residues. The CDR3 nucleotides are TGTGCCAGTAGTTTTCAGGCGTGGGCAGGCTCCTACAATGAGCAGTTCTTC. This codes for CASSFQAWAGSYNEQFF.

J is TRBJ2-5 and V is TRBV9, with 8 bases that match TRBD1. The J segment lost 3 bases and the V segment lost 4 bases, leaving 8 bases of the junction unmatched. Looked up from germline, CDR1 is SGDLS and CDR2 is YYNGEE. The CDR3 spans 15 residues. The CDR3 DNA sequence: TGTGCCAGCAGCCCCTTCGGACAGGGCAAAGAGACCCAGTACTTC. It specifies CASSPFGQGKETQYF.

The chain links TRBV21-1 to TRBJ2-7; the table's TRBD1 call for D was not verified on the DNA. TRBV21-1 represents a pseudogene. CDR3 size: 14 residues. CDR3 in amino acids: CASSRTGGSYEQYF. In nucleotides, the CDR3 is TGTGCCAGCAGCAGGACAGGGGGCTCCTACGAGCAGTACTTC.

The V call is TRBV6-5, the J call TRBJ2-7; the match to TRBD1 covers 8 bases. The V and J ends lost 4 bases and 4 bases, in that order; junction bases with no gene match: 12. The CDR3 extends over 16 amino acids. CDR1 and CDR2 (germline): MNHEY, SVGAGI. CDR3: CASSSNRGQELYEQYF. The CDR3 DNA reads TGTGCCAGCAGTTCGAACCGGGGACAGGAGCTATACGAGCAGTACTTC.

V is TRBV5-4 and J is TRBJ2-7, with 7 bases aligning to TRBD1. V was clipped by 9 bases and J by 2 bases; unmatched bases: 11. CDR3 length: 14 amino acids. CDR1 and CDR2 from the germline V gene are SGHNT and YYREEE (reference sequence). CDR3 protein: CATSEDRTPYEQYF. The DNA of the CDR3 is TGTGCCACCTCAGAGGACAGGACCCCCTACGAGCAGTACTTC.

V and J are TRBV6-5 and TRBJ2-2, with TRBD1 identical over 7 bases. The J segment lost 7 bases and the V segment lost 5 bases, leaving 4 bases of the junction unmatched. Germline V gene lookup returns CDR1 MNHEY and CDR2 SVGAGI. CDR3 length: 13 amino acids. The CDR3, as DNA: TGTGCCAGCAGTCCCGGGACAGTCGGGGAGCTGTTTTTT. This translates into CASSPGTVGELFF.

The genes are TRBV9 and TRBJ2-2; D unresolved. The V gene's germline CDR1 is SGDLS and CDR2 YYNGEE. V was cut by 5 bases and J by 6 bases, with 20 bases left in between. This CDR3 comprises 16 residues. DNA for the CDR3: TGTGCCAGCAGGCTCCAGAGAGACAATTTGGCCGGGGAGCTGTTTTTT. It encodes CASRLQRDNLAGELFF.

The V gene is TRBV13, the J gene TRBJ1-2; the match to TRBD1 covers 8 bases. The CDR3 covers 14 residues. Trimming took 1 base from V and 8 from J; bases not matched to a gene: 6. In germline, CDR1 is PRHDT, CDR2 FYEKMQ (reference sequence). The CDR3 is CASSLEGQGLGYTF. DNA of the CDR3: TGTGCCAGCAGCTTAGAAGGACAGGGTTTGGGCTACACCTTC.

The chain employs TRBV19 and TRBJ1-4; the D is unclear. Trimming pared 0 bases from V and 2 bases from J, leaving 10 bases between. Germline lookup yields CDR1 LNHDA and CDR2 SQIVND (reference sequence). This CDR3 is 16 amino acids long. CDR3 coding DNA: TGTGCCAGTAGTATAGACTTCGATCGGACTAATGAAAAACTGTTTTTT. Its translation: CASSIDFDRTNEKLFF. The whole variable domain, filled in from reference TRBV19 and TRBJ1-4, reads DGGITQSPKYLFRKEGQNVTLSCEQNLNHDAMYWYRQDPGQGLRLIYYSQIVNDFQKGDIAEGYSVSREKKESFPLTVTSAQKNPTAFYLCASSIDFDRTNEKLFFGSGTQLSVL.

The chain employs TRBV11-2 and TRBJ1-1, with D unresolved. V dropped 6 bases and J dropped 5 bases, with 7 bases sitting between them. The CDR3 loop spans 11 amino acids. Germline V gene sequence: CDR1 SGHAT, CDR2 FQNNGV. CDR3 sequence (DNA): TGTGCCAGCAGGGAGAGGACTGAAGCTTTCTTT. Translation: CASRERTEAFF.

This chain links TRBV28 with TRBJ2-1; D might be TRBD1 (5 bases). Germline CDR1 and CDR2: MDHEN and SYDVKM. Trimming shortened V by 2 bases and J by 2 bases, and 13 bases separated the two germline ends. This CDR3 is 16 amino acids long. The CDR3 DNA follows: TGTGCCAGCAGTTTAGTGGGCAGGGCGGCCTACAATGAGCAGTTCTTC. This sequence encodes CASSLVGRAAYNEQFF.

The rearrangement uses TRBV4-3 and TRBJ2-3; D remains unclear. V was trimmed by 1 base and J by 6 bases, leaving 8 bases between them. Germline values: CDR1 LGHNA, CDR2 YSLEER. The length of the CDR3 is 13 residues. This CDR3 is CASSQGIEDTQYF. In DNA form, the CDR3 reads TGCGCCAGCAGCCAAGGAATAGAGGATACGCAGTATTTT.

This chain joins TRBV4-3 and TRBJ1-1; TRBD1 might be the D (5 bases). Per the germline V gene, CDR1 is LGHNA and CDR2 is YSLEER. The CDR3 extends over 16 amino acids. Trimming pared 0 bases from V and 1 base from J, leaving 12 bases between. The CDR3 region is CASSQDWEGPNTEAFF. CDR3 coding DNA: TGCGCCAGCAGCCAAGATTGGGAGGGACCGAACACTGAAGCTTTCTTT.

This rearrangement joins TRBV6-6 to TRBJ2-2; 8 bases are a match to TRBD1. The CDR3 is 14 residues long. CDR1 and CDR2 from the germline V gene are MNHNY and SVGAGI (reference sequence). Trimming cost V 7 bases and J 4 bases; bases outside gene matches: 5. The CDR3 here is CASNGQGFTGELFF. CDR3 bases: TGTGCCAGCAACGGACAGGGATTCACCGGGGAGCTGTTTTTT.

V is TRBV5-6 and J is TRBJ2-1, with TRBD2 as a possible D gene (5 bases). There are 13 residues in the CDR3. The V end lost 6 bases, the J end lost 9 bases, and 16 bases lay between the germline ends. Per germline, CDR1 SGHDT and CDR2 YYEEEE. In DNA, the CDR3 is TGTGCCAGCACCCCCGACGGGGTAGGTGAGCAGTTCTTC. Encoded protein: CASTPDGVGEQFF. The whole variable domain, remainder taken from reference TRBV5-6 and TRBJ2-1, is DAGVTQSPTHLIKTRGQQVTLRCSPKSGHDTVSWYQQALGQGPQFIFQYYEEEERQRGNFPDRFSGHQFPNYSSELNVNALLLGDSALYLCASTPDGVGEQFFGPGTRLTVL.